The clone carrying this T cell receptor (beta chain) was detected many times. This entry comes from a study of T cells in Graves' hyperthyroidism and ophthalmopathy. Amplification targeted TCR beta CDR3 regions from RNA transcripts. TCR CDR3 regions were first amplified by RT-PCR with HTBI primers. TCRdb re-analysed the multiplex PCR reads in MiXCR, keeping a single row per CDR3 protein. The sample contains some 510,000 distinct CDR3 sequences, about a fifth of which appear only once. The CDR3 has 14 residues. Trimming took off 2 bases at V and 4 bases at J, with 8 bases between the two ends. Germline CDR1 ENHRY, CDR2 SYGVKD.

Sequenced sample: blood. This TCR came from a man between 18 and 29 years old with Graves' hyperthyroidism. V and J are TRBV10-3 and TRBJ2-2; D call uncertain. DNA of the CDR3: TGTGCCATCAGTGAGATAAGGGTCACCGGGGAGCTGTTTTTT. Encoded protein: CAISEIRVTGELFF.